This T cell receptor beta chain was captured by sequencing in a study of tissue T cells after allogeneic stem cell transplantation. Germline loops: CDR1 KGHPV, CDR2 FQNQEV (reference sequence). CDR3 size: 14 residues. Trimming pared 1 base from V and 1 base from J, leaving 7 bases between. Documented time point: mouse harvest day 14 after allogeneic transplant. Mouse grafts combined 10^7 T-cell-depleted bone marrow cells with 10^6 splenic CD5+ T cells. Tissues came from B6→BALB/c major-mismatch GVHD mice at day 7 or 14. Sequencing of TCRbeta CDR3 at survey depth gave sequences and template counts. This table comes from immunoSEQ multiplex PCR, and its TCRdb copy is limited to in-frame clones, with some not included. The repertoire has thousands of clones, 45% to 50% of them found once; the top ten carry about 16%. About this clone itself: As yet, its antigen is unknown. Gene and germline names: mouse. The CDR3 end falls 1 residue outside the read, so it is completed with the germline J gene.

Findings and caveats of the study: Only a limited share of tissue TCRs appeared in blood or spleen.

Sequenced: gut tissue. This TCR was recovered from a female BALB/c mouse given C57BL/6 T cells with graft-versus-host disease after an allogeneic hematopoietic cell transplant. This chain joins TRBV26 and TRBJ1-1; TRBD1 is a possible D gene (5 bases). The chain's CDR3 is CASSLFRENTEVFF. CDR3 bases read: TGTGCCAGCAGTCTGTTCAGGGAAAACACAGAAGTCTTC.